Listed below are T cell receptor beta chains from one sample, sequenced in a study of cytomegalovirus exposure and HLA in healthy donors. Sequenced by immunoSEQ multiplex PCR; TCRdb stores in-frame clones only, minus some. The sample has 130,000 to 150,000 clones; 75% to 90% are singletons. Sequenced material: PBMCs. Receptors originate from a woman aged 30 to 39 in good health and CMV-seronegative. CDR3s include the opening cysteine and the closing phenylalanine or tryptophan. D genes are given only for firm matches. Size is stated for part of the rows, as once, few or many counts, or as a class when the clone is expanded.

V	D	size	J	DNA	CDR3
TRBV28	-	-	TRBJ2-2	TGTGCCAGCAGTTTTCCTAGCCCCACCGGGGAGCTGTTTTTT	CASSFPSPTGELFF
TRBV5-6	-	-	TRBJ2-1	TGTGCCAGCAGAAAACAGGGTACCAATGAGCAGTTCTTC	CASRKQGTNEQFF
TRBV12-5	TRBD2	-	TRBJ2-3	TGTGCTAGTGGTTTGGTTCAGCGGGGGGGCCTCTCGCCCACAGATACGCAGTATTTT	CASGLVQRGGLSPTDTQYF
TRBV5-1	-	few	TRBJ1-1	TGCGCCAGCAGCTTGCGGTTGGAGGACACTGAAGCTTTCTTT	CASSLRLEDTEAFF
TRBV7-2	-	-	TRBJ2-5	TGTGCCAGCAGCTTAGCCCGGGGGGCCTGGGAGACCCAGTACTTC	CASSLARGAWETQYF
TRBV7-2	TRBD1	-	TRBJ2-7	TGTGCCAGCAGACGGACAGGGTTTTACGAGCAGTACTTC	CASRRTGFYEQYF
TRBV6-6	-	-	TRBJ2-3	TGTGCCAGCAGTTACGCCCAGCGGAGCACAGATACGCAGTATTTT	CASSYAQRSTDTQYF
TRBV19	TRBD2	-	TRBJ2-3	TGTGCCAGTACCCCCGGGGGGGATGCAGATACGCAGTATTTT	CASTPGGDADTQYF
TRBV18	-	-	TRBJ1-1	TGTGCCAGCTCCCTATCTCGGGTGGCTGAAGCTTTCTTT	CASSLSRVAEAFF
TRBV4-1	TRBD1	-	TRBJ2-1	TGCGCCAGCAGCCGGTCGACAGGGGATAGGTACAATGAGCAGTTCTTC	CASSRSTGDRYNEQFF
TRBV6-1	-	-	TRBJ2-7	TGTGCCAGCGCCAGGGAATATCGCCTCGAGCAGTACTTC	CASAREYRLEQYF
TRBV5-1	-	-	TRBJ1-3	TGCGCCAGCAGCTACAACGGGAACGGGGACACCATATATTTT	CASSYNGNGDTIYF
TRBV28	-	-	TRBJ2-6	TGTGCCAGCAGTTTATCTTGGGCCAACGTCCTGACTTTC	CASSLSWANVLTF
TRBV30	-	-	TRBJ1-2	TGTGCCTGGACGGAGTCGGGGGTGGGCTATGGCTACACCTTC	CAWTESGVGYGYTF
TRBV5-1	TRBD1	-	TRBJ2-1	TGCGCCAGCAGCGTGGGACAGGGGGCGCAGTTCTTC	CASSVGQGAQFF
TRBV18	-	-	TRBJ2-1	TGTGCCAGCTCACCGCGGGACTTGGGGGATGAGCAGTTCTTC	CASSPRDLGDEQFF
TRBV21-1	-	-	TRBJ2-2	TGTGCCAGCAGCAAGGGCAGGGACAGCACCGGGGAGCTGTTTTTT	CASSKGRDSTGELFF
TRBV5-3	TRBD1	-	TRBJ1-1	TGTGCCAGAAGCGTAGGGGGCGCGGACACTGAAGCTTTCTTT	CARSVGGADTEAFF
TRBV30	-	-	TRBJ1-3	TGTGCCTGGAGTGACCAGTATTTGCGGAATGAAAACACCATATATTTT	CAWSDQYLRNENTIYF
TRBV5-8	-	-	TRBJ2-7	TGTGCCAGCAGCTCACGCACGGGCTCCTACGAGCAGTACTTC	CASSSRTGSYEQYF
TRBV2	-	-	TRBJ1-3	TGTGCCAGCAGTGAAGAAGCAAGCTCTGGAAACACCATATATTTT	CASSEEASSGNTIYF
TRBV19	TRBD1	-	TRBJ2-7	TGTGCCAGTAGTATTGGACAGGGGGTCTTCTCCTACGAGCAGTACTTC	CASSIGQGVFSYEQYF
TRBV5-1	TRBD1	-	TRBJ1-2	TGCGCCAGCAGCACCCTGGACGGAACAGGGGGCGATGGCTACACCTTC	CASSTLDGTGGDGYTF
TRBV29-1	-	-	TRBJ2-3	TGCAGCGTTGACCTTCCCGGAGGGCGCACAGATACGCAGTATTTT	CSVDLPGGRTDTQYF
TRBV6-5	-	-	TRBJ1-2	TGTGCCAGCACCCTACTGGAGGGTCGGAATGGCTACACCTTC	CASTLLEGRNGYTF
TRBV28	-	-	TRBJ1-5	TGTGCCAGCAGCCGTCCCCCAGGTCTGGCCCAGCATTTT	CASSRPPGLAQHF
TRBV18	TRBD2	-	TRBJ2-3	TGTGCCAGCTCACCCCCGGGTAGCGGGAGCATTTCAGATACGCAGTATTTT	CASSPPGSGSISDTQYF
TRBV19	TRBD2	-	TRBJ2-1	TGTGCCAGTAGTATAGGGGTGGGACTAGCGATCTACAATGAGCAGTTCTTC	CASSIGVGLAIYNEQFF
TRBV30	-	once	TRBJ2-5	TGTGCCTGCTCATTAGGGACAACGGAGGTAGAGACCCAGTACTTC	CACSLGTTEVETQYF
TRBV6-6	TRBD2	-	TRBJ2-7	TGTGCCAGCACTCGGGGGACTAGCGGTTCCTACGAGCAGTACTTC	CASTRGTSGSYEQYF
TRBV6-1	-	-	TRBJ2-3	TGTGCCAGCAGGCCGGGGGTAGGGGATACGCAGTATTTT	CASRPGVGDTQYF
TRBV27	-	-	TRBJ1-1	TGTGCCAGCAGTGAACAGGTTGGGAACACTGAAGCTTTCTTT	CASSEQVGNTEAFF
TRBV6-1	-	-	TRBJ2-7	TGTGCCAGCAGCGCGGGACAGCAATACGAGCAGTACTTC	CASSAGQQYEQYF
TRBV5-1	-	-	TRBJ2-6	TGCGCCAGCAGCTTGATTCGGGGGTCCGCCTCTGGGGCCAACGTCCTGACTTTC	CASSLIRGSASGANVLTF
TRBV7-9	-	-	TRBJ2-7	TGTGCCAGCAGCTTAGATGGGGCAGGTTGGGGCGAGCAGTACTTC	CASSLDGAGWGEQYF
TRBV18	TRBD1	-	TRBJ2-7	TGTGCCAGCTCACCACAACAGGGGAACGAGCAGTACTTC	CASSPQQGNEQYF
TRBV11-1	-	-	TRBJ1-3	TGTGCCAGCAGCTTCTCCCGGAGGGGAAACACCATATATTTT	CASSFSRRGNTIYF